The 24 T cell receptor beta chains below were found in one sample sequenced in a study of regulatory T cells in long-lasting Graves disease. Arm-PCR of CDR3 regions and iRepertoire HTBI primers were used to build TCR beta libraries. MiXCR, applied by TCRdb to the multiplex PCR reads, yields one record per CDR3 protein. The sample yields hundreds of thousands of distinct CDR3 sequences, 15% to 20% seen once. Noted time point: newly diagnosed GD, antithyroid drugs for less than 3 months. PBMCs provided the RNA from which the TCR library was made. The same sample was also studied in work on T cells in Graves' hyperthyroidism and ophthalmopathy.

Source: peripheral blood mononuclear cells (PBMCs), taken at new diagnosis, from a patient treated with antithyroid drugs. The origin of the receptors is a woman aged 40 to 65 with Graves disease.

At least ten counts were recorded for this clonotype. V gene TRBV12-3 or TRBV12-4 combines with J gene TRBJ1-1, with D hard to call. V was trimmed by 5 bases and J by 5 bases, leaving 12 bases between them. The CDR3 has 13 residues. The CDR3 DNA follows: TGTGCCAGCAGTGCCGCAGGCTTTACTGAAGCTTTCTTT. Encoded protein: CASSAAGFTEAFF.

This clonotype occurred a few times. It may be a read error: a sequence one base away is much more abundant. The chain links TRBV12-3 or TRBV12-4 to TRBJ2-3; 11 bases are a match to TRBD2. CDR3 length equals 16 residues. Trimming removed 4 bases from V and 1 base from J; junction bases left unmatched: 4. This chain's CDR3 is CASSSTSGERTDTQYF. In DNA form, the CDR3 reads TGTGCCAGCAGTTCGACTAGCGGGGAACGCACAGATACGCAGTATTTT.

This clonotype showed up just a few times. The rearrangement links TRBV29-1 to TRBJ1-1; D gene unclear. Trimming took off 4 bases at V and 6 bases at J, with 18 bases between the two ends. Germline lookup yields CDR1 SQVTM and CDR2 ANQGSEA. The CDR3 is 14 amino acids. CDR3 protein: CSVGSNGAIPEAFF. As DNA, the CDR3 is TGCAGCGTTGGCTCCAACGGAGCAATTCCTGAAGCTTTCTTT.

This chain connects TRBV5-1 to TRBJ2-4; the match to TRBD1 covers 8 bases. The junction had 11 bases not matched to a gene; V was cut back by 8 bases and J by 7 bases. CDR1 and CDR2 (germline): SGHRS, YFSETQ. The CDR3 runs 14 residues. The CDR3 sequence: CASQPLQGGNIQYF. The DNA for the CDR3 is TGCGCCAGTCAACCCCTACAGGGGGGCAACATTCAGTACTTC.

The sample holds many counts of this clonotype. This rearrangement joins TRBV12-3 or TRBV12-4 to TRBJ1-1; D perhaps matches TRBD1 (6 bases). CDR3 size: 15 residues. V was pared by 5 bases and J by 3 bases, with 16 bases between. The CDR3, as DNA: TGTGCCAGCAGTCTCATAGGACAGAGGGACACTGAAGCTTTCTTT. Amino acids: CASSLIGQRDTEAFF.

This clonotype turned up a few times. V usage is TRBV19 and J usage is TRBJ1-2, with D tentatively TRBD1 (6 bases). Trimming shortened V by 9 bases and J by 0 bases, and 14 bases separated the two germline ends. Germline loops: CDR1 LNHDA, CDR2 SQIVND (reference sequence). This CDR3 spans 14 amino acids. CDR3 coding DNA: TGTGCCAGCTACGGGGGGCGATCTAACTATGGCTACACCTTC. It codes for CASYGGRSNYGYTF.

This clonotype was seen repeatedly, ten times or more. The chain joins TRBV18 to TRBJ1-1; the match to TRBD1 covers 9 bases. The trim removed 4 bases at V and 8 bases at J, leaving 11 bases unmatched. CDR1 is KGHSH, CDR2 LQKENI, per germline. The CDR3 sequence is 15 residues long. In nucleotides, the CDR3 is TGTGCCAGCTCACTCCTACGGACAGGGGAGGCGGAAGCTTTCTTT. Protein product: CASSLLRTGEAEAFF.

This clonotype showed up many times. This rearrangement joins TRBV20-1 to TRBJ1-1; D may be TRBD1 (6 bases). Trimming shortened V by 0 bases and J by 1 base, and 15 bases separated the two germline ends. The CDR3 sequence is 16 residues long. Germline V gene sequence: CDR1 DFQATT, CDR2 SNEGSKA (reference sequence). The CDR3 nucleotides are TGCAGTGCTAGAGAAACAGGGACTACCGGGAACACTGAAGCTTTCTTT. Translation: CSARETGTTGNTEAFF.

CDR3 amino acids: CASTDPPGQGAGSPLHF. The CDR3 nucleotides are TGTGCCAGCACCGACCCCCCGGGACAGGGGGCGGGTTCACCCCTCCACTTT. The chain has TRBV6-1 and TRBJ1-6; 12 bases are shared with TRBD1. The V and J ends lost 7 bases and 9 bases, in that order; junction bases with no gene match: 13. Looked up from germline, CDR1 is MNHNS and CDR2 is SASEGT. The CDR3 loop spans 17 amino acids.

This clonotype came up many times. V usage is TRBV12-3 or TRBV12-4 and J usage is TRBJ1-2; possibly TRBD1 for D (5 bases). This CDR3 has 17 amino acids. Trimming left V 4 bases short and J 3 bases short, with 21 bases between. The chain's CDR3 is CASSSSLGRRGDYGYTF. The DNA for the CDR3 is TGTGCCAGCAGTTCATCACTCGGACGGCGGGGCGACTATGGCTACACCTTC.

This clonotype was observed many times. Here the CDR3 DNA reads TGTGCCAGCAGCCTCGGGACACAGAACACTGAAGCTTTCTTT. Its protein is CASSLGTQNTEAFF. J is TRBJ1-1 and V is TRBV3-1; perhaps TRBD1 as D (6 bases). This CDR3 has 14 amino acids. Germline V CDR1 and CDR2: LGHDT, YNNKEL (reference sequence). V was clipped by 4 bases and J by 1 base, with 10 bases between them.

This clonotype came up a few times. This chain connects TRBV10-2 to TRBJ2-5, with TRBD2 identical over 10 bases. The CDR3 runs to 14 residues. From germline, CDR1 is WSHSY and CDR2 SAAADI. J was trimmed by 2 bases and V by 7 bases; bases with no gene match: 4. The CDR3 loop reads CASKKAGGQETQYF. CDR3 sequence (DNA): TGCGCCAGCAAAAAAGCGGGGGGGCAAGAGACCCAGTACTTC.

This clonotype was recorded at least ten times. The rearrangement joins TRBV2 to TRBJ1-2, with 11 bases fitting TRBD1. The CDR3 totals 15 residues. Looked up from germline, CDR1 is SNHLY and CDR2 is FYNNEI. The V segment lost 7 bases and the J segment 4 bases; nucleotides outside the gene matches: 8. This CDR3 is CASTPGQGASYGYTF. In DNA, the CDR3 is TGTGCCAGCACACCAGGACAGGGGGCCTCCTATGGCTACACCTTC.

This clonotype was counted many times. The CDR3 spells CASRAPGTSGGATNEQFF. In DNA form, the CDR3 reads TGCGCCAGCAGAGCTCCCGGGACTAGCGGGGGGGCGACGAATGAGCAGTTCTTC. The chain carries TRBV5-1 and TRBJ2-1; TRBD2 matches at 16 bases. Germline V gene sequence: CDR1 SGHRS, CDR2 YFSETQ. The CDR3 runs to 18 residues. With V trimmed by 5 bases and J by 7 bases, 12 bases remained unmatched.

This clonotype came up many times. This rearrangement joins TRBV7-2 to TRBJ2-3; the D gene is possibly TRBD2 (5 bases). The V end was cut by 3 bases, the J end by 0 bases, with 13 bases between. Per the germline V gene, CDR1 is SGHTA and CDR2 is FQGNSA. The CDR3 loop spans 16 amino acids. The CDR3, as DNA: TGTGCCAGCAGCTTCTCGGGTCAGCGGAGCACAGATACGCAGTATTTT. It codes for CASSFSGQRSTDTQYF.

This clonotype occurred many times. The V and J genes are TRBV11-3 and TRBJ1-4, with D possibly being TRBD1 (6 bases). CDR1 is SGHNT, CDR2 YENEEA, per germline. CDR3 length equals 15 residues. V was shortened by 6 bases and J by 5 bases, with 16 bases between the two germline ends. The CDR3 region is CASSPTRGPNEKLFF. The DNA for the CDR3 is TGTGCCAGCAGTCCCACTCGGGGGCCAAATGAAAAACTGTTTTTT. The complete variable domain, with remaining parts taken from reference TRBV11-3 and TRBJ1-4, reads EAGVVQSPRYKIIEKKQPVAFWCNPISGHNTLYWYLQNLGQGPELLIRYENEEAVDDSQLPKDRFSAERLKGVDSTLKIQPAELGDSAVYLCASSPTRGPNEKLFFGSGTQLSVL.

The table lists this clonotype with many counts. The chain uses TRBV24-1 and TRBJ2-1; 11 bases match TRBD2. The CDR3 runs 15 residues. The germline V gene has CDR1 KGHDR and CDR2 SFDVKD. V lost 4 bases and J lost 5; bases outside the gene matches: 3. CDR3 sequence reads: CATSDATSGNNEQFF. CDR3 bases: TGTGCCACCAGTGACGCGACTAGCGGGAACAATGAGCAGTTCTTC.

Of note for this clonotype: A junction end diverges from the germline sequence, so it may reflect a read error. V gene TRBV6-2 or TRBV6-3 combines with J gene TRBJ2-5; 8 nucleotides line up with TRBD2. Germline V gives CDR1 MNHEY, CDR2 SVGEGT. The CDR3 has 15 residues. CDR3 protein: CASGYSGLGGETQYF. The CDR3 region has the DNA TGTGCCAGCGGTTACTCGGGACTAGGTGGAGAGACCCAGTACTTC.

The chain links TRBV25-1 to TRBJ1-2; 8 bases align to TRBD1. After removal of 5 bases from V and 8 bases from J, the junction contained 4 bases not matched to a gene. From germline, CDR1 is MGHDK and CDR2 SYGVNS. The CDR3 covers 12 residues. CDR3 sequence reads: CASSRQGIGYTF. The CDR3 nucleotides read TGTGCCAGCAGTAGACAGGGGATCGGCTACACCTTC.

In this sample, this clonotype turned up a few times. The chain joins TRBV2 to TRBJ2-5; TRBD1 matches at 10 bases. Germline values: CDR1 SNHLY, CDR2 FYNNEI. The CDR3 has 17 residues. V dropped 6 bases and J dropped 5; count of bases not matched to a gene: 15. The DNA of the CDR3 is TGTGCCAGCAGCCCCACCGGGACAGGGGCGCTTTGGGAGACCCAGTACTTC. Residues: CASSPTGTGALWETQYF.

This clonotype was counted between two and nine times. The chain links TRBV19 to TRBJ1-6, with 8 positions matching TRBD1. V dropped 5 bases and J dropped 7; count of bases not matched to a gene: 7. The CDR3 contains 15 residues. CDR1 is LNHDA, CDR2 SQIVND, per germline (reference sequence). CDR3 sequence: CASSSRTGRNSPLHF. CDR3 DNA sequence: TGTGCCAGTAGTTCCCGGACAGGGAGAAATTCACCCCTCCACTTT.

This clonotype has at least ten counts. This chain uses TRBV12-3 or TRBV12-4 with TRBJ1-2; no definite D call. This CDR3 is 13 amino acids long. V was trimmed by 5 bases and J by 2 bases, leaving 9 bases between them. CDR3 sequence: CASSTGQNYGYTF. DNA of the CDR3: TGTGCCAGCAGTACTGGGCAGAACTATGGCTACACCTTC.

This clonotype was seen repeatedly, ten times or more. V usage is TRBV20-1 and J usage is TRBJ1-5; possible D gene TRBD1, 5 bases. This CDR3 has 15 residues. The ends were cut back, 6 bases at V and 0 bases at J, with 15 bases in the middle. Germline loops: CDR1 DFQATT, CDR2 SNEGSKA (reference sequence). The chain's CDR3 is CSAARQKGSNQPQHF. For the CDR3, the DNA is TGCAGTGCCGCCCGACAGAAGGGTAGCAATCAGCCCCAGCATTTT.

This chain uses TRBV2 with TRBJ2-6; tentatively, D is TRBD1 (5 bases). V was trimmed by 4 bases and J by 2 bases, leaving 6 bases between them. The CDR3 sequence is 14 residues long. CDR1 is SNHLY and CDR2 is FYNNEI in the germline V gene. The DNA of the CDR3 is TGTGCCAGCAGTGCCAGGGCTGGGGCCAACGTCCTGACTTTC. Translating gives CASSARAGANVLTF. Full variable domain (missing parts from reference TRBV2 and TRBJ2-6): EPEVTQTPSHQVTQMGQEVILRCVPISNHLYFYWYRQILGQKVEFLVSFYNNEISEKSEIFDDQFSVERPDGSNFTLKIRSTKLEDSAMYFCASSARAGANVLTFGAGSRLTVL.